This T cell receptor beta chain came from a study of shared clonotypes between healthy human individuals (dated by TCRdb to 2019 to 2021). In terms of the full investigation: The cohort included a few men and a couple of women between 18 and 49 years of age. To estimate repertoire size and how much clonotypes are shared between individuals, the study performed deep sequencing of blood TCR repertoires from five healthy adults. To increase sequencing depth and limit assay-specific biases, different laboratories used diverse techniques to prepare libraries and sequence TCR repertoires. Leukapheresis yielded between about 0.9 and 9.5 billion PBMCs per donor. Overall study results and their limits: Because the study included a small number of donors, the genetic and exposure-history diversity represented was limited. Sampling was restricted to blood, and TCR repertoires in tissue are likely to differ from TCR repertoires in blood. Pairwise subsampling indicated that sequencing depth was expected to affect the degree of clonotype sharing among donors.

TCR CDR3 regions were amplified from genomic DNA by multiplex PCR using the deep immunoSEQ assay. Extracted genomic DNA from each cell subset was distributed evenly across all wells of several immunoSEQ 96-well plates, and each plate was treated as a replicate. For unsorted PBMC, roughly 330 ng of genomic DNA, equivalent to around 33,000 T cell genomes, went into each replicate PCR. Genomic DNA from unsorted PBMC was sequenced over ten immunoSEQ deep assay plates. The purified libraries were quantified using a Qubit 3.0 fluorometer, sized with a Bioanalyzer 2100, and then quantified again using the KAPA Library Quantification kit. Every immunoSEQ 96-well plate was sequenced on a dedicated single-read 150-cycle Illumina NextSeq 550 flow cell. The original methods were these. Because the immunoSEQ output included only junctional sequences and no quality scores, the filtering could not be the same as the filtering used for full-length reads. To assign V/J genes and CDR3, sequences were annotated against IMGT germline references using PyIR, a Python wrapper for IgBLAST v1.9. Reads were removed for weak V/J assignments (E-value above 1e-6), missing CDR3, stop codons, out-of-frame junctions, or ambiguous translated residues. V3J clonotypes were defined as sequences sharing the same inferred V gene, J gene, and CDR3 amino acid sequence. Percentage overlap between repertoires was calculated by dividing the number of shared unique clonotypes by the size of the smaller repertoire. Richness of each repertoire was evaluated using RTK rarefaction, the Chao1 estimator, and Recon v2.1 estimates of unobserved clonotypes. Sourced from immuneACCESS, this table was stored by TCRdb with only in-frame sequences that have V and J called. A share of the clones is absent; for the studies checked, an unresolved V gene accounts for under half, and the remainder has no known explanation. From that table come the V and J calls and clone size; the DNA was used to work out D and trimming. The sample table records about 500,000 clones; roughly 80% of these occur just once. The top ten constitute around 12% of the sample.

The donors were healthy, HIV-negative adults who had no recently reported acute infections or vaccinations. All donors were Caucasian adults living in Nashville, Tennessee, USA. For unsorted samples, some 90 million PBMCs were counted and genomic DNA was extracted with the QIAamp DNA Blood Mini kit. After blood collection by leukapheresis, PBMCs were isolated using Ficoll-Histopaque density gradient centrifugation and then cryopreserved in the vapor phase of liquid nitrogen. Via the germline V gene, CDR1 is SGDLS and CDR2 YYNGEE. CDR3 length: 15 amino acids, cysteine to phenylalanine. Of all the DNA, just the CDR3 is kept, 45 bases in frame from base 1. The junction shows trimming of 0 bases on V and 0 bases on J, plus 9 bases between the germline ends. A word on this clone: Its antigen is unknown. Base quality data are lacking; no much larger clone is found one base away.

This sequence uses TRBV9 and TRBJ1-2, with a weak D call of TRBD1 (5 bases match). The TCR sequence derives from a woman between 40 and 50 years old in good health. Some clones in this sample may be carry-over from other donors' samples. The sequencing input was PBMCs. At the DNA level, the sequence is TGTGCCAGCAGCGTAGGGGCAGGGCCTAACTATGGCTACACCTTC. Translated, it gives CASSVGAGPNYGYTF.